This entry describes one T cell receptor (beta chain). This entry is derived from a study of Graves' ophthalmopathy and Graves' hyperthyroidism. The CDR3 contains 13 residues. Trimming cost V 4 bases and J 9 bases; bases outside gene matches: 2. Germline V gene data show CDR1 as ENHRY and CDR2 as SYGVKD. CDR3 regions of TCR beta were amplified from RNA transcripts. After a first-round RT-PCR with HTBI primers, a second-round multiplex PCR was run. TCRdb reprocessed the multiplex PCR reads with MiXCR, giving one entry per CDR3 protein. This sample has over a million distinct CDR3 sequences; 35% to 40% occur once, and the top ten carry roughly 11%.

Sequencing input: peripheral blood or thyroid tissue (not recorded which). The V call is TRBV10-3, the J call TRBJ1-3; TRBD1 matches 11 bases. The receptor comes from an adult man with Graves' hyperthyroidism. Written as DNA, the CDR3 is TGTGCCATCAGTGGGGGACAGGGGGTCACCATATATTTT. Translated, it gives CAISGGQGVTIYF.